Following are 5 T cell receptor beta chains from one sample sequenced in a study of blood T cell repertoires in COVID-19. Clones were read by immunoSEQ multiplex PCR, and TCRdb kept only the in-frame ones, dropping some. The repertoire includes about 200,000 clones, 85% of them detected once, and about 17% sits in the top ten. Material: PBMCs or T cells enriched from blood (not recorded which). Receptor source: a man between 40 and 49 years old who had recovered from COVID-19.

The chain couples TRBV27 to TRBJ1-5; 7 bases agree with TRBD1. The CDR3 is 15 amino acids. V was clipped by 4 bases and J by 4 bases; unmatched bases: 7. Germline V gene data show CDR1 as MNHEY and CDR2 as SMNVEV (reference sequence). The CDR3 region is CASSYTGVTNQPQHF. CDR3 in DNA: TGTGCCAGCAGTTATACAGGGGTCACAAATCAGCCCCAGCATTTT.

V gene TRBV5-4 combines with J gene TRBJ2-2, with 8 bases identical to TRBD2. Germline trimming cut 4 bases from V and 3 bases from J; bases unmatched to any gene: 5. Per the germline V gene, CDR1 is SGHNT and CDR2 is YYREEE (reference sequence). CDR3 length equals 15 residues. The CDR3 here is CASSTAGEDTGELFF. The CDR3 nucleotides are TGTGCCAGCAGCACAGCGGGAGAAGACACCGGGGAGCTGTTTTTT.

This clone was detected only once. The chain links TRBV6-5 to TRBJ1-2, with D hard to call. Trimming stripped 6 bases from V and 6 bases from J, with 20 bases between. The CDR3 is 15 residues long. Germline CDR1 reads MNHEY; CDR2 reads SVGAGI. CDR3 residues: CASSDTQRPRNGYTF. The CDR3 nucleotides read TGTGCCAGCAGCGACACCCAAAGACCCAGGAATGGCTACACCTTC.

The chain combines TRBV2 with TRBJ2-3; tentative D call: TRBD1 (5 bases). Germline values: CDR1 SNHLY, CDR2 FYNNEI. V was clipped by 1 base and J by 0 bases, with 11 bases between them. CDR3 length: 16 amino acids. CDR3: CASSEGWAGSTDTQYF. Written as DNA, the CDR3 is TGTGCCAGCAGTGAAGGTTGGGCAGGGAGCACAGATACGCAGTATTTT.

CDR3 DNA: TGTGCCAGCAGCGGCCCGGGACAGGGGTACGAGCAGTACTTC. Its translation: CASSGPGQGYEQYF. The chain employs TRBV5-5 and TRBJ2-7; 10 bases align to TRBD1. CDR3 length: 14 amino acids. After removal of 4 bases from V and 4 bases from J, the junction contained 5 bases not matched to a gene. The germline V gene has CDR1 SGHKS and CDR2 YYEKEE (reference sequence).